This passage covers 18 T cell receptor beta chains from one sample sequenced in a study of T cell changes during pregnancy in multiple sclerosis. The repertoire was sequenced with immunoSEQ multiplex PCR; TCRdb's copy has only in-frame clones and lacks some. The sample holds 90,000 to 95,000 clones, 94% seen once. Material: peripheral blood, obtained in the third trimester of pregnancy. These receptor sequences come from a female donor with multiple sclerosis, enrolled in a pregnancy study.

The chain joins TRBV6-5 to TRBJ1-4, with a tentative D call TRBD1 (6 bases). V lost 4 bases to trimming and J lost 7 bases, with 16 bases between them. The CDR3 consists of 15 residues. CDR1 and CDR2 from the germline V gene are MNHEY and SVGAGI. CDR3 residues: CASSLTGRAREKLFF. The CDR3 DNA reads TGTGCCAGCAGTTTAACAGGGAGGGCTCGTGAAAAACTGTTTTTT.

J is TRBJ2-5 and V is TRBV19; 9 nucleotides align to TRBD1. Looked up from germline, CDR1 is LNHDA and CDR2 is SQIVND (reference sequence). The CDR3 loop spans 14 amino acids. V gave up 3 bases and J gave up 5 bases; unmatched junction bases: 4. CDR3 DNA sequence: TGTGCCAGTAGTATCGGGACAGGGAGGGAGACCCAGTACTTC. Protein: CASSIGTGRETQYF.

J is TRBJ1-5 and V is TRBV10-3, with a tentative D call TRBD1 (5 bases). Germline V gene lookup returns CDR1 ENHRY and CDR2 SYGVKD. The CDR3 consists of 15 residues. The germline V and J ends were trimmed by 6 bases and 4 bases, with 16 bases remaining between them. DNA for the CDR3: TGTGCCATCAGCTCAATGGACCAGGGTAATCAGCCCCAGCATTTT. Encoded protein: CAISSMDQGNQPQHF.

The chain recombines TRBV4-1 with TRBJ1-2; D not certain. The CDR3 consists of 14 residues. V shed 1 base and J shed 0 bases, with 6 bases lying between them. Germline V gives CDR1 MGHRA, CDR2 YSYEKL. The DNA for the CDR3 is TGCGCCAGCAGCCAAGCTGGAGCTAACTATGGCTACACCTTC. Amino acids: CASSQAGANYGYTF.

The chain links TRBV2 to TRBJ2-7; possible D gene TRBD2, 5 bases. CDR1 and CDR2 from the germline V gene are SNHLY and FYNNEI. The CDR3 covers 13 residues. V lost 1 base to trimming and J lost 6 bases, with 10 bases between them. The CDR3 sequence is CASSEEGVSEQYF. CDR3 nucleotides: TGTGCCAGCAGTGAAGAGGGAGTAAGCGAGCAGTACTTC.

The rearrangement uses TRBV18 and TRBJ2-7, with 8 bases identical to TRBD1. With 5 bases clipped from V and 7 bases from J, the junction kept 10 bases outside the gene matches. Germline loops: CDR1 KGHSH, CDR2 LQKENI. The CDR3 sequence is 14 residues long. The CDR3 here is CASSKTGDLREQYF. As DNA, the CDR3 is TGTGCCAGCTCAAAGACAGGGGACCTACGGGAGCAGTACTTC.

This chain connects TRBV5-1 to TRBJ1-2, with D unclear. CDR1 and CDR2 from the germline V gene are SGHRS and YFSETQ. V was shortened by 4 bases and J by 4 bases, with 14 bases between the two germline ends. This CDR3 has 14 amino acids. DNA for the CDR3: TGCGCCAGCAGCCCGGAACAGCCACCCTATGGCTACACCTTC. This encodes CASSPEQPPYGYTF.

The CDR3 DNA reads TGTGCCAGCACAAAGAGCGGGGGGGAGTGGGAGACCCAGTACTTC. It codes for CASTKSGGEWETQYF. The gene calls are TRBV27 and TRBJ2-5, with 10 bases lining up with TRBD2. Germline V gives CDR1 MNHEY, CDR2 SMNVEV (reference sequence). Trimming took 7 bases from V and 5 from J; bases not matched to a gene: 10. This CDR3 is built from 15 residues.

The gene calls are TRBV4-1 and TRBJ2-7; possibly TRBD2 for D (6 bases). The CDR3 contains 16 residues. Deletions cut 0 bases from V and 3 bases from J, with 15 bases between. Germline values: CDR1 MGHRA, CDR2 YSYEKL. The CDR3 spells CASSQDLAGTSYEQYF. Here the CDR3 DNA reads TGCGCCAGCAGCCAAGATCTGGCGGGGACGAGCTACGAGCAGTACTTC.

The chain uses TRBV29-1 and TRBJ2-1; 7 bases match TRBD2. The CDR3 is made up of 15 amino acids. Trimming cost V 7 bases and J 10 bases; bases outside gene matches: 19. CDR1 and CDR2 from the germline V gene are SQVTM and ANQGSEA. CDR3 sequence reads: CSAKPRLARSHEQFF. The CDR3 DNA reads as TGCAGCGCCAAGCCCCGACTAGCACGTTCTCACGAGCAGTTCTTC.

This clone is a singleton in its sample. The chain is built from TRBV28 and TRBJ2-5, with 10 bases lining up with TRBD1. The CDR3 contains 16 residues. Per germline, CDR1 MDHEN and CDR2 SYDVKM. With V trimmed by 1 base and J by 2 bases, 4 bases remained unmatched. The CDR3 DNA follows: TGTGCCAGCAGTTTATTAGGGACAGGGGTACAAGAGACCCAGTACTTC. Its protein is CASSLLGTGVQETQYF. Full variable domain (missing parts from reference TRBV28 and TRBJ2-5): DVKVTQSSRYLVKRTGEKVFLECVQDMDHENMFWYRQDPGLGLRLIYFSYDVKMKEKGDIPEGYSVSREKKERFSLILESASTNQTSMYLCASSLLGTGVQETQYFGPGTRLLVL.

V is TRBV7-3 and J is TRBJ2-1; 12 bases line up with TRBD2. Germline CDR1 reads SGHTA; CDR2 reads FQGTGA. J gave up 8 bases and V 3 bases, and 8 bases lay outside the gene matches. The CDR3 consists of 16 residues. The CDR3 DNA reads as TGTGCCAGCAGCTTCAAACTAGCGGGAGGACCGGATGAGCAGTTCTTC. This encodes CASSFKLAGGPDEQFF. Based on the CDR3 plus reference TRBV7-3 and TRBJ2-1, the full variable domain is GAGVSQTPSNKVTEKGKYVELRCDPISGHTALYWYRQSLGQGPEFLIYFQGTGAADDSGLPNDRFFAVRPEGSVSTLKIQRTERGDSAVYLCASSFKLAGGPDEQFFGPGTRLTVL.

This rearrangement joins TRBV2 to TRBJ1-5; TRBD1 matches 9 bases. CDR1 SNHLY and CDR2 FYNNEI come from the germline V gene. V lost 9 bases, J lost 6 bases, and 6 bases stayed unmatched. The CDR3 has 13 residues. CDR3 sequence: CASTGTGSQPQHF. In nucleotides, the CDR3 is TGTGCCAGTACCGGGACAGGGAGTCAGCCCCAGCATTTT.

The chain has TRBV27 and TRBJ2-1; the D is unclear. From germline, CDR1 is MNHEY and CDR2 SMNVEV (reference sequence). Trimming left V 8 bases short and J 4 bases short, with 6 bases between. CDR3 length equals 11 residues. CDR3 protein: CASGSYNEQFF. The CDR3, as DNA: TGTGCCAGCGGCTCGTACAATGAGCAGTTCTTC.

This chain uses TRBV27 with TRBJ2-1; D is possibly TRBD2 (6 bases). Trimming removed 7 bases from V and 4 bases from J, with 11 bases in between. The CDR3 covers 13 residues. Germline CDR1 MNHEY, CDR2 SMNVEV (reference sequence). The CDR3 DNA follows: TGTGCCAGCACCGGACTACTTTACAATGAGCAGTTCTTC. Amino acid sequence: CASTGLLYNEQFF.

The CDR3 reads CATLQGGSYEQYF. In nucleotides, the CDR3 is TGTGCCACCCTCCAGGGAGGGTCCTACGAGCAGTACTTC. V and J are TRBV10-3 and TRBJ2-7; 7 bases are a match to TRBD2. The CDR3 has 13 amino acids. Germline CDR1 and CDR2: ENHRY and SYGVKD. With V trimmed by 10 bases and J by 1 base, 7 bases remained unmatched.

This chain joins TRBV2 and TRBJ2-2; 9 bases are a match to TRBD1. The germline CDR1 and CDR2 sequences are SNHLY and FYNNEI. The CDR3 consists of 17 residues. Trimming took 6 bases from V and 6 from J; bases not matched to a gene: 14. The CDR3 region is CASSLGPGQGGPGELFF. CDR3 bases: TGTGCCAGCAGCCTCGGTCCGGGACAGGGCGGTCCCGGGGAGCTGTTTTTT.

This sequence joins TRBV6-1 and TRBJ2-7, with 8 nucleotides matching TRBD1. Germline V gives CDR1 MNHNS, CDR2 SASEGT. This CDR3 has 12 residues. The V and J ends lost 7 bases and 6 bases, in that order; junction bases with no gene match: 5. CDR3 DNA: TGTGCCAGCAAGAAACAGGGGGGCGAGCAGTACTTC. Protein sequence: CASKKQGGEQYF.